Listed below are T cell receptor beta chains from one sample, sequenced in a study of early T cells in non-severe SARS-CoV-2 infection. TCRdb re-called the 5' RACE reads with MiXCR, one entry per CDR3 protein. The data hold some 36,000 distinct CDR3 sequences, with 5.5% to 7.5% observed a single time. Specimen: whole blood. Every receptor here comes from an adult who was a healthcare worker with PCR-confirmed SARS-CoV-2 infection or an uninfected control (not recorded which). The CDR3 runs from the conserved cysteine through the conserved F or W. Fields, in order: D gene, clone size, J gene, V gene, CDR3 protein, CDR3 DNA. The D gene is left open where the match is weak. Clone size is shown for a subset of rows, as once, few, many or a class of expanded clone.

-	many	TRBJ2-7	TRBV12-3/TRBV12-4	CASSMAWGAPYEQYF	TGTGCCAGCAGTATGGCCTGGGGTGCACCCTACGAGCAGTACTTC
-	-	TRBJ2-7	TRBV5-1	CASSSTSTGFGEQYF	TGCGCCAGCAGCTCGACATCCACAGGGTTTGGCGAGCAGTACTTC
-	many	TRBJ2-7	TRBV28	CASSSVAENSYEQYF	TGTGCCAGCAGTTCCGTAGCGGAAAACTCCTACGAGCAGTACTTC
-	-	TRBJ2-3	TRBV7-2	CASSSSRGVIDTQYF	TGTGCCAGCAGCTCCTCGCGGGGAGTTATAGATACGCAGTATTTT
TRBD1	-	TRBJ2-7	TRBV10-3	CAISTGTDSHEQYF	TGTGCCATTAGTACCGGGACAGATAGCCACGAGCAGTACTTC
-	many	TRBJ2-1	TRBV14	CASSQLHSYNEQFF	TGTGCCAGCAGTCAACTACATTCCTACAATGAGCAGTTCTTC
TRBD1	few	TRBJ1-5	TRBV3-1	CASSQTGGYQPQHF	TGTGCCAGCAGCCAAACAGGGGGGTATCAGCCCCAGCATTTT
-	-	TRBJ1-2	TRBV12-3/TRBV12-4	CASSYGWWGYTF	TGTGCCAGCAGTTACGGTTGGTGGGGCTACACCTTC
-	many	TRBJ1-6	TRBV12-3/TRBV12-4	CASSPRPGSNPPLHF	TGTGCCAGCAGTCCAAGACCAGGGTCGAATCCACCCCTCCACTTT
TRBD1	-	TRBJ1-1	TRBV28	CASSRTGVVPEAFF	TGTGCCAGCAGTCGGACAGGGGTGGTCCCTGAAGCTTTCTTT
-	-	TRBJ2-2	TRBV2	CASTQVTGELFF	TGTGCCAGCACACAGGTCACCGGGGAGCTGTTTTTT
-	many	TRBJ1-4	TRBV9	CASSPGPATNEKLFF	TGTGCCAGCAGCCCGGGCCCCGCAACTAATGAAAAACTGTTTTTT
TRBD2	many	TRBJ2-1	TRBV14	CASSRGLAVDEQFF	TGTGCCAGCAGCCGCGGACTAGCGGTCGATGAGCAGTTCTTC
TRBD1	-	TRBJ2-7	TRBV7-8	CASSGRDRVDEQYF	TGTGCCAGCAGCGGACGGGACAGGGTAGACGAGCAGTACTTC
-	-	TRBJ2-5	TRBV19	CASAGGHRGGTQYF	TGTGCCAGTGCCGGTGGGCACCGGGGAGGGACCCAGTACTTC
-	many	TRBJ2-7	TRBV20-1	CSARDSDYRGEQYF	TGCAGTGCTAGGGACAGTGATTATCGAGGGGAGCAGTACTTC
-	few	TRBJ2-1	TRBV30	CACAGLRSYNEQFF	TGTGCCTGTGCGGGACTCCGATCCTACAATGAGCAGTTCTTC
-	-	TRBJ2-5	TRBV11-2	CASSKQAHQETQYF	TGTGCCAGCAGCAAACAAGCCCATCAAGAGACCCAGTACTTC
-	many	TRBJ2-7	TRBV28	CASSPPGEGYEQYF	TGTGCCAGCAGTCCCCCGGGGGAAGGCTACGAGCAGTACTTC
-	many	TRBJ1-1	TRBV21-1	CASSKPRLLNTEAFF	TGTGCCAGCAGCAAACCTAGGCTCCTAAACACTGAAGCCTTCTTT
TRBD1	-	TRBJ2-1	TRBV5-1	CASSADRFYEQFF	TGCGCCAGCAGCGCGGACAGGTTCTATGAGCAGTTCTTC
-	many	TRBJ2-7	TRBV10-3	CAISVRSSYEQYF	TGTGCCATCAGTGTTAGGTCTTCCTACGAGCAGTACTTC
TRBD2	-	TRBJ2-3	TRBV30	CAWRGLAGDTQYF	TGTGCCTGGAGGGGACTAGCGGGAGATACGCAGTATTTT
-	many	TRBJ2-1	TRBV9	CASSVRGTYNEQFF	TGTGCCAGCAGCGTAAGAGGGACCTACAATGAGCAGTTCTTC
-	many	TRBJ2-1	TRBV4-3	CASSQVHRLDNEQFF	TGCGCCAGCAGCCAAGTTCATAGGTTGGACAATGAGCAGTTCTTC
TRBD1	many	TRBJ2-3	TRBV9	CASSIGTGKDTQYF	TGTGCCAGCAGCATCGGGACAGGGAAGGATACGCAGTATTTT
TRBD1	many	TRBJ2-2	TRBV27	CASSPGTGSVELFF	TGTGCCAGCAGTCCCGGGACAGGGTCGGTGGAGCTGTTTTTT
-	many	TRBJ2-7	TRBV11-1	CASSLGTPEQYF	TGTGCCAGCAGCCTCGGGACCCCAGAGCAGTACTTC
TRBD2	-	TRBJ2-5	TRBV24-1	CATSDYTMTSGSPQETQYF	TGTGCCACCAGTGACTACACAATGACTAGCGGGAGTCCCCAAGAGACCCAGTACTTC
-	-	TRBJ2-3	TRBV7-8	CASSLEDLADTQYF	TGTGCCAGCAGCTTAGAGGATTTGGCAGATACGCAGTATTTT
TRBD1	many	TRBJ1-1	TRBV27	CASRAPTGGYTEAFF	TGTGCCAGCCGTGCCCCCACAGGGGGATACACTGAAGCTTTCTTT
TRBD2	many	TRBJ2-1	TRBV7-2	CASSLLAGANEQFF	TGTGCCAGCAGCTTACTAGCGGGAGCCAATGAGCAGTTCTTC
-	-	TRBJ1-1	TRBV7-9	CASSLEGGTEAFF	TGTGCCAGCAGCTTAGAAGGGGGCACTGAAGCTTTCTTT
-	many	TRBJ1-3	TRBV5-1	CASSLPESGSGNTIYF	TGCGCCAGCAGCTTGCCCGAGTCAGGCTCTGGAAACACCATATATTTT
TRBD2	few	TRBJ2-3	TRBV7-2	CASSQHSGSTDTQYF	TGTGCCAGCAGCCAGCATAGCGGGAGCACAGATACGCAGTATTTT
-	many	TRBJ1-3	TRBV10-3	CAIRVGDTIYF	TGTGCCATCAGAGTCGGAGACACCATATATTTT
TRBD2	many	TRBJ2-3	TRBV29-1	CSGSGFSTDTQYF	TGCAGCGGTAGCGGGTTTAGCACAGATACGCAGTATTTT
-	few	TRBJ2-3	TRBV7-2	CASSLGAIPGDTQYF	TGTGCCAGCAGCTTAGGGGCGATTCCAGGAGATACGCAGTATTTT
-	many	TRBJ2-3	TRBV20-1	CSALLGHRGTDTQYF	TGCAGTGCTCTATTGGGACACCGGGGGACAGATACGCAGTATTTT
TRBD2	-	TRBJ2-1	TRBV11-2	CASSPTVAGDNEQFF	TGTGCCAGCAGTCCGACGGTGGCGGGAGACAATGAGCAGTTCTTC
TRBD2	-	TRBJ2-1	TRBV7-3	CASAMGTSDYNEQFF	TGTGCCAGCGCTATGGGGACTAGCGATTACAATGAGCAGTTCTTC
TRBD2	-	TRBJ2-3	TRBV9	CASSISGKPGDTQYF	TGTGCCAGCAGCATTAGCGGGAAACCGGGAGATACGCAGTATTTT
-	-	TRBJ2-3	TRBV7-9	CASSARTARETDTQYF	TGTGCCAGCAGCGCCCGGACAGCTCGAGAAACAGATACGCAGTATTTT
-	many	TRBJ1-1	TRBV3-1	CASSRSPGHEAFF	TGTGCCAGCAGCCGCAGTCCGGGACACGAAGCTTTCTTT
-	few	TRBJ2-1	TRBV10-2	CASLAVRSEQFF	TGCGCCAGCCTGGCGGTGCGGAGTGAGCAGTTCTTC
-	many	TRBJ1-1	TRBV20-1	CSARGAVNTEAFF	TGCAGTGCTAGAGGGGCAGTAAACACTGAAGCTTTCTTT
-	-	TRBJ1-4	TRBV5-1	CASSLHGFDEKLFF	TGCGCCAGCAGCTTGCATGGCTTTGATGAAAAACTGTTTTTT
-	-	TRBJ2-3	TRBV11-2	CASSLDPTAWGADTQYF	TGTGCCAGCAGCTTAGATCCAACGGCCTGGGGGGCGGATACGCAGTATTTT
TRBD1	many	TRBJ2-2	TRBV9	CASSARTGGGGELFF	TGTGCCAGCAGCGCCCGGACAGGGGGCGGGGGGGAGCTGTTTTTT
-	many	TRBJ1-5	TRBV12-3/TRBV12-4	CASSSSLQPQHF	TGTGCCAGCAGTTCGAGTCTGCAGCCCCAGCATTTT
-	many	TRBJ2-7	TRBV6-2/TRBV6-3	CASSYTPREQYF	TGTGCCAGCAGTTACACTCCTAGGGAACAGTACTTC
-	-	TRBJ2-1	TRBV19	CASGTGRPYNEQFF	TGTGCCAGTGGTACAGGACGCCCCTACAATGAGCAGTTCTTC
-	-	TRBJ2-3	TRBV27	CASSLAPTDTQYF	TGTGCCAGCAGTCTCGCCCCCACAGATACGCAGTATTTT
-	few	TRBJ2-4	TRBV4-3	CASSQDRQGTKNIQYF	TGCGCCAGCAGCCAAGATAGGCAGGGAACCAAAAACATTCAGTACTTC
-	many	TRBJ2-1	TRBV12-3/TRBV12-4	CASSSPQGSYNEQFF	TGTGCCAGCAGTTCGCCCCAGGGCTCCTACAATGAGCAGTTCTTC